This entry describes one T cell receptor (beta chain). Arm-PCR of CDR3 regions and iRepertoire HTBI primers were used to build TCR beta libraries. In the authors' workflow: Gene usage covered some 60 TRBV and 13 to 15 TRBJ segments. TCRdb ran MiXCR on the multiplex PCR reads and lists one entry per CDR3 protein. In this record, the V and J calls reflect TCRdb's handling and not the investigators' own analysis. Among 400,000 or so distinct CDR3 sequences, 23% were seen once, and the ten largest hold around 26%. The sample's time point: persistent/refractory GD, antithyroid drugs over 5 years with positive TRAb. The TCR library was made from RNA that had been extracted from PBMCs in TRIzol. American Thyroid Association guidelines defined Graves' disease diagnosis. Each patient gave approximately 8.1 milliliters of EDTA-anticoagulated peripheral blood. This entry comes from a study of regulatory T cells in long-lasting Graves disease.

Sequenced material: peripheral blood mononuclear cells (PBMCs), taken when the disease was refractory, from a patient treated with antithyroid drugs. This sequence was found in a female donor with Graves disease.

CDR3: CASSWRLAGVYTGELFF. The CDR3 DNA is TGTGCCAGCAGTTGGAGGCTAGCGGGAGTTTACACCGGGGAGCTGTTTTTT. The chain combines TRBV5-4 with TRBJ2-2; 10 bases map to TRBD2. The CDR3 runs to 17 residues. CDR1 and CDR2 (germline): SGHNT, YYREEE (reference sequence). The V segment lost 5 bases and the J segment 3 bases; nucleotides outside the gene matches: 10.